This TCR beta chain came from a study of T cells in Graves' hyperthyroidism and ophthalmopathy. Study outcomes and limitations: A median around 5.9 months before onset, the model predicted ophthalmopathy.

The CDR3 regions of TCR beta were amplified from RNA transcripts. TCR CDR3 regions were first amplified by RT-PCR with HTBI primers. TCRdb passed the multiplex PCR reads through MiXCR, listing each CDR3 protein once. Of more than 500,000 distinct CDR3 sequences in the sample, about half were seen once. This clonotype has a count of ten or more. Its antigen is currently unknown. Patients with uncontrolled infections, other autoimmune diseases, pregnancy or lactation were excluded. The germline V gene encodes CDR1 SGHTS and CDR2 YDEGEE. V lost 0 bases to trimming and J lost 7 bases, with 7 bases between them. The CDR3 runs 13 residues.

The chain combines TRBV5-8 with TRBJ1-4, with a possible D match to TRBD1 (6 bases). The clonotype originates from an adult woman with Graves' disease, either hyperthyroidism or ophthalmopathy (not recorded which). Sequenced: peripheral blood or thyroid tissue (not recorded which). CDR3 in DNA: TGTGCCAGCAGCTTGGACAGGGCTGAAAAACTGTTTTTT. It yields the protein CASSLDRAEKLFF.